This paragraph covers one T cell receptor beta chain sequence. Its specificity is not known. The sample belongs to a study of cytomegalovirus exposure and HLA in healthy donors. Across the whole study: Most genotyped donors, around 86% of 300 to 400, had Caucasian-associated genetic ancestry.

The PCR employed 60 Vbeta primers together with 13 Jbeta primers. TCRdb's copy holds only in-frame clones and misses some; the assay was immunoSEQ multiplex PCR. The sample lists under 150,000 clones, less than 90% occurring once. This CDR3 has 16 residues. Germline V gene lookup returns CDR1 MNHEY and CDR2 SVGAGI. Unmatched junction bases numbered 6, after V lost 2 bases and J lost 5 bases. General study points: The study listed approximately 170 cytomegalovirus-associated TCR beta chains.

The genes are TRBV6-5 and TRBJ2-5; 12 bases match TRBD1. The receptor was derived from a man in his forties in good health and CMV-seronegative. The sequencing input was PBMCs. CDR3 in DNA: TGTGCCAGCAGTTACGCGGGACAGGGGGCTTCCGAGACCCAGTACTTC. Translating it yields CASSYAGQGASETQYF.